The rows below give T cell receptor beta chains drawn from one sample of a study of T-cell memory formation after mild COVID-19. TCRdb reprocessed the 5' RACE reads with MiXCR, giving one entry per CDR3 protein. The table includes 110,000 or so distinct CDR3 sequences, about 20% detected once. The specimen was PBMCs or a T cell subset sorted from them (not recorded which). These TCRs come from a man younger than 35 who had mild COVID-19 (a few samples of this study predate the infection). Cell type and time point are not known. The conserved cysteine and the conserved F or W are not part of the CDR3 here. Not every row has a clone size; where given, it reads once, few, many or a size class.

size | J | V | CDR3
few | TRBJ2-3 | TRBV10-3 | ATRGTPSTDTQY
- | TRBJ2-3 | TRBV15 | ATSRGRADTQY
few | TRBJ2-3 | TRBV7-6 | ASAWASGGVTDTQY
- | TRBJ1-2 | TRBV6-2/TRBV6-3 | ASSRKPGVLDGYT
once | TRBJ2-3 | TRBV9 | ASSVGARLGGDTQY
- | TRBJ1-1 | TRBV29-1 | SVERGGAEAF
once | TRBJ1-5 | TRBV4-3 | ASSPVKADQPQH
- | TRBJ2-7 | TRBV13 | ASRQRTDSYEQY
- | TRBJ2-1 | TRBV6-6 | ASSFLAGDNEQF
- | TRBJ2-1 | TRBV9 | ASSVGGGVDSYNEQF
- | TRBJ2-7 | TRBV12-3/TRBV12-4 | ASTAGDEQY
few | TRBJ2-7 | TRBV7-9 | ASSLPSYEQY
- | TRBJ2-1 | TRBV7-7 | ASSLRAGGHEQF
few | TRBJ2-3 | TRBV11-3 | ASSYRARDTQY
few | TRBJ2-1 | TRBV27 | ASSLLGTGGLLDEQF
- | TRBJ2-1 | TRBV2 | ASSVRDRGYNEQF
many | TRBJ2-5 | TRBV7-9 | ASSTAGGRETQY
few | TRBJ2-2 | TRBV15 | ATSKENTGELF
few | TRBJ1-5 | TRBV6-2/TRBV6-3 | ASSYGPSQPQH
- | TRBJ2-3 | TRBV7-8 | ASSLGTSPDTQY
- | TRBJ2-7 | TRBV6-2/TRBV6-3 | ASSLPGQGFSSYEQY
many | TRBJ2-5 | TRBV11-2 | ASSPYPGSSGGAKETQY
few | TRBJ2-3 | TRBV27 | ASSTPWTSGASTDTQY
few | TRBJ1-1 | TRBV7-6 | ASSSEVGSVAF
many | TRBJ2-3 | TRBV29-1 | SVVRRGTDTQY
- | TRBJ1-2 | TRBV12-5 | ASGAWTGGPYGYT
- | TRBJ1-4 | TRBV5-6 | ASSLTLGEKLF
few | TRBJ2-1 | TRBV4-3 | ASSHVRGAHNEQF
- | TRBJ1-5 | TRBV6-2/TRBV6-3 | ASYGGGNQPQH
few | TRBJ1-2 | TRBV9 | ASSAGIPDYGYT
few | TRBJ2-2 | TRBV9 | ASSVGVYTGELF
many | TRBJ2-1 | TRBV7-2 | ASSLASGGAYEQF
few | TRBJ2-5 | TRBV7-9 | ASSFPPSAIQETQY
many | TRBJ2-1 | TRBV7-6 | ASSVSTGRNEQF
- | TRBJ2-7 | TRBV5-1 | ASSQSERGAFEQY
few | TRBJ2-2 | TRBV9 | ASSREALGELF
few | TRBJ1-3 | TRBV4-3 | ASSPVPGNTIY